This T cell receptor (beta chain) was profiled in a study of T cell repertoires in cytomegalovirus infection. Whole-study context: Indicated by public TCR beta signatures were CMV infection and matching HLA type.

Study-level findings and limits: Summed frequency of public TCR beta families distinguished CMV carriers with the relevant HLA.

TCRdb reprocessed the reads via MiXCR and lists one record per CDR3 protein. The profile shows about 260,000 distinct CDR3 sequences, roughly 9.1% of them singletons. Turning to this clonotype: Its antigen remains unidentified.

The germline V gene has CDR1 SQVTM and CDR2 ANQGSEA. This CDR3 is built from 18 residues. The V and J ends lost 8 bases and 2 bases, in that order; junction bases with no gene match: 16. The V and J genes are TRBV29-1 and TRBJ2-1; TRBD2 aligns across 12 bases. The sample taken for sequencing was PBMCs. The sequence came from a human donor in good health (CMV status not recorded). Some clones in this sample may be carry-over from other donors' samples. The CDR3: CSSFLDLAGGKAYNEQFF. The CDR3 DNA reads TGCAGCTCGTTTTTAGACCTAGCGGGGGGGAAGGCCTACAATGAGCAGTTCTTC.